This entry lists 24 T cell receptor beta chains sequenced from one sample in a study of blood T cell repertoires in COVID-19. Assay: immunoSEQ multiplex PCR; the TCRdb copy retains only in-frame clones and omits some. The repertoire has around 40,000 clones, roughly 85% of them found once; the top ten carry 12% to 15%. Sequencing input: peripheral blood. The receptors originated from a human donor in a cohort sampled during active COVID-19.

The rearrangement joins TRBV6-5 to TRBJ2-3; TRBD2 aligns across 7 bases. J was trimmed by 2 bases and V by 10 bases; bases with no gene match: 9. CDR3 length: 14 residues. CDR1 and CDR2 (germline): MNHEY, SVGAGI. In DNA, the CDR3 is TGTGCCATTTCCCGGGGGGTTCCCACAGATACGCAGTATTTT. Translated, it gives CAISRGVPTDTQYF.

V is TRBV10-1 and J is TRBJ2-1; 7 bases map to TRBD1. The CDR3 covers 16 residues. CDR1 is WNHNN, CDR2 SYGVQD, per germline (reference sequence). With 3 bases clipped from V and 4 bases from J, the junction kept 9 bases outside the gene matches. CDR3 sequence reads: CASSDPGQTRYNEQFF. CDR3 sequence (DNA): TGCGCCAGCAGTGACCCGGGACAGACCCGTTACAATGAGCAGTTCTTC.

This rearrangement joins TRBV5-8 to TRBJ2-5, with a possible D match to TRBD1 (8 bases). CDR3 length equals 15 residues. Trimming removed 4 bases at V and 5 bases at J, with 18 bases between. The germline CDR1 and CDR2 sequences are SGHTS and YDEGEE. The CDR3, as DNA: TGTGCCAGCAGCACCGGACAGGGAGGGTGGGAGACCCAGTACTTC. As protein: CASSTGQGGWETQYF.

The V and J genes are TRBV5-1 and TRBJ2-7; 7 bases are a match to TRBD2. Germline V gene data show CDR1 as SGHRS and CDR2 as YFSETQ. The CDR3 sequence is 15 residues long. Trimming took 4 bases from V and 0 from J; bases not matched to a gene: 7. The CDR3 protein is CASSPGLLPSYEQYF. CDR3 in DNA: TGCGCCAGCAGCCCGGGACTACTCCCCTCCTACGAGCAGTACTTC.

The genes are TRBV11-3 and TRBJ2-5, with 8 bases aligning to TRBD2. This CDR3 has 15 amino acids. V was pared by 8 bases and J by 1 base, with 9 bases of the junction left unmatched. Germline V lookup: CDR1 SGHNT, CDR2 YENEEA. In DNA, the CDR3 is TGTGCCAGCCTACGGGGCGGGGGGCCCCAAGAGACCCAGTACTTC. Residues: CASLRGGGPQETQYF.

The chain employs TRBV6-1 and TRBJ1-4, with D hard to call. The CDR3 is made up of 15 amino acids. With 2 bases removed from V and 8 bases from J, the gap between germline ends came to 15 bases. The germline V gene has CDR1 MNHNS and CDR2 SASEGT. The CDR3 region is CASSEWAGTTEKLFF. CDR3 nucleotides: TGTGCCAGCAGTGAATGGGCGGGAACGACCGAAAAACTGTTTTTT.

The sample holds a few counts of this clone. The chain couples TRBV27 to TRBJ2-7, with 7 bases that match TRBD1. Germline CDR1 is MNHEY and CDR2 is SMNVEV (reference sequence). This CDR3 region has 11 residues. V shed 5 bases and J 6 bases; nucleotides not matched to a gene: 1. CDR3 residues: CASSHRGEQYF. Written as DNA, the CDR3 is TGTGCCAGCAGTCACAGGGGCGAGCAGTACTTC.

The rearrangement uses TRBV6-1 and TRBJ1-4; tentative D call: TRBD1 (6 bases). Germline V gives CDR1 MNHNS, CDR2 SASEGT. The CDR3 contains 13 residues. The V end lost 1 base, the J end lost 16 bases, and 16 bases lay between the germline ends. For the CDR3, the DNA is TGTGCCAGCAGTGAAGAGCGAGGGACAACGGGGTTTTTT. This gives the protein CASSEERGTTGFF.

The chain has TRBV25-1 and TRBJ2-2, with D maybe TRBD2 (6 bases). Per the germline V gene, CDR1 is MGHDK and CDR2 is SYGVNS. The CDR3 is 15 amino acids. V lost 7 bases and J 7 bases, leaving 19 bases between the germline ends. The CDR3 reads CASTPFRGIDGELFF. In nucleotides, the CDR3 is TGTGCCAGCACCCCCTTCCGGGGGATAGACGGGGAGCTGTTTTTT.

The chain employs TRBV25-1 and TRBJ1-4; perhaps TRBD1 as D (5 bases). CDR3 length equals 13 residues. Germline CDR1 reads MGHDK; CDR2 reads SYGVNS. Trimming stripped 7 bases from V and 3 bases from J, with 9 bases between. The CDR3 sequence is CASMEGPNEKLFF. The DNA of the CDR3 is TGTGCCAGCATGGAGGGACCTAATGAAAAACTGTTTTTT.

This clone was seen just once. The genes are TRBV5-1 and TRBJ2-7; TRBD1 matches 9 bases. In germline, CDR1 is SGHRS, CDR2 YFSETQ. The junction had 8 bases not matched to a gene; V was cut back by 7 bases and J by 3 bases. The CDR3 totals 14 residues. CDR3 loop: CASEPTGGGYEQYF. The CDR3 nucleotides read TGCGCCAGCGAGCCTACAGGGGGCGGCTACGAGCAGTACTTC.

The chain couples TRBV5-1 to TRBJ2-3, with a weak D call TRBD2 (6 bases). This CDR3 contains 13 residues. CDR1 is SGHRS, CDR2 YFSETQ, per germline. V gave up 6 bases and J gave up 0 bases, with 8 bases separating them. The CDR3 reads CASNAGSTDTQYF. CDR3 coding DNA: TGCGCCAGCAACGCGGGGAGCACAGATACGCAGTATTTT.

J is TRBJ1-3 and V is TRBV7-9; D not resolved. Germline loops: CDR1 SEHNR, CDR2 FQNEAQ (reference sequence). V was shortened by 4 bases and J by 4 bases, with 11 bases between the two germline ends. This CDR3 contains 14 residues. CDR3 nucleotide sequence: TGTGCCAGCAGCTCCCCCGAGTCAGGAAACACCATATATTTT. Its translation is CASSSPESGNTIYF.

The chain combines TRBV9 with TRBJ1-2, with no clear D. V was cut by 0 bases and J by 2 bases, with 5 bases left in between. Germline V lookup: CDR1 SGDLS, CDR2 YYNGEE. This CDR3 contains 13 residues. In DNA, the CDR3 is TGTGCCAGCAGCGTAGTCGTAAACTATGGCTACACCTTC. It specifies CASSVVVNYGYTF.

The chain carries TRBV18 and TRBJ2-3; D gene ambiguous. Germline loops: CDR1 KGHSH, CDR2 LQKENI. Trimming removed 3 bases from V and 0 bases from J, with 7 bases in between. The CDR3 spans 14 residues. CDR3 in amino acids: CASSPVASTDTQYF. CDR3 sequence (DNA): TGTGCCAGCTCACCGGTGGCTAGCACAGATACGCAGTATTTT.

CDR3 sequence (DNA): TGCGCCAGCAGCCAAGATAACGTAGGGAGAAAACTGTTTTTT. Translation: CASSQDNVGRKLFF. The V and J genes are TRBV4-1 and TRBJ1-4; D not certain. The V end lost 0 bases, the J end lost 10 bases, and 12 bases lay between the germline ends. The CDR3 sequence is 14 residues long. The germline V gene has CDR1 MGHRA and CDR2 YSYEKL.

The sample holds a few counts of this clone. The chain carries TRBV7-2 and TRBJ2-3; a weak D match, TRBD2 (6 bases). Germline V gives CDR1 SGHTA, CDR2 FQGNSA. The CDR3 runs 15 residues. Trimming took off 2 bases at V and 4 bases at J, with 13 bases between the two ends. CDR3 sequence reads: CASSLLGGSPDTQYF. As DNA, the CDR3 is TGTGCCAGCAGCTTACTTGGAGGGTCCCCAGATACGCAGTATTTT.

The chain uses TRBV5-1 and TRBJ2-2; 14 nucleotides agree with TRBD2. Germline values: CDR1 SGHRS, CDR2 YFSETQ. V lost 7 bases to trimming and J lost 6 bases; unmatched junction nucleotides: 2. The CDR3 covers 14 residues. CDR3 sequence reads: CASGLAGGSGELFF. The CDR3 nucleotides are TGCGCCAGCGGACTAGCGGGGGGCTCCGGGGAGCTGTTTTTT.

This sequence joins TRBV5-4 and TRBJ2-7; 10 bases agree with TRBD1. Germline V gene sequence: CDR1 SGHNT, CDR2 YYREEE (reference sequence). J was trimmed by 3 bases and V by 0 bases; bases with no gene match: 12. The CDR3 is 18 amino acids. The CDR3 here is CASSLGGPGQGPFYEQYF. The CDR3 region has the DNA TGTGCCAGCAGCTTGGGGGGACCGGGACAGGGGCCCTTCTACGAGCAGTACTTC. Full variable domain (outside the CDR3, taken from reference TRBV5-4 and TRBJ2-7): ETGVTQSPTHLIKTRGQQVTLRCSSQSGHNTVSWYQQALGQGPQFIFQYYREEENGRGNFPPRFSGLQFPNYSSELNVNALELDDSALYLCASSLGGPGQGPFYEQYFGPGTRLTVT.

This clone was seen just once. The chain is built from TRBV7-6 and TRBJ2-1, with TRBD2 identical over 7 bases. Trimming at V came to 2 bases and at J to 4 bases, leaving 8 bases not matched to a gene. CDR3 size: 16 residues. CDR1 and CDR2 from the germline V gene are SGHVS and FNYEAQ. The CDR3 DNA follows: TGTGCCAGCAGCTTATCAAGGGCGGGGGTGTACAATGAGCAGTTCTTC. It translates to CASSLSRAGVYNEQFF.

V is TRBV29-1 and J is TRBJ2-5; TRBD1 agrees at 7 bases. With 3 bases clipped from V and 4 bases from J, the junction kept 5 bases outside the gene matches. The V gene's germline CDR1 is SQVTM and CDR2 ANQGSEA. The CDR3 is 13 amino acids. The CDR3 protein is CSVERSGGETQYF. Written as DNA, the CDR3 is TGCAGCGTTGAGAGGTCAGGGGGAGAGACCCAGTACTTC.

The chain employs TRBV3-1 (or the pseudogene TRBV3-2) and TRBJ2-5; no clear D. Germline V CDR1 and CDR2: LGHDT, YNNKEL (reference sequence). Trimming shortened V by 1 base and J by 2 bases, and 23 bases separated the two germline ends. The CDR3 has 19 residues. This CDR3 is CASSQGKGVNRRFQETQYF. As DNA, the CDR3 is TGTGCCAGCAGCCAAGGAAAAGGAGTTAACCGCAGATTTCAAGAGACCCAGTACTTC.

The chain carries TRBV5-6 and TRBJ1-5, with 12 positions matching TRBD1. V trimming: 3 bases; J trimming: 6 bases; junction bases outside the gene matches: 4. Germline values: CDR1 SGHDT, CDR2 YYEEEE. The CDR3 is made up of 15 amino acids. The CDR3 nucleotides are TGTGCCAGCAGCTGGGGGACAGGGGGCCGTCAGCCCCAGCATTTT. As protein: CASSWGTGGRQPQHF.

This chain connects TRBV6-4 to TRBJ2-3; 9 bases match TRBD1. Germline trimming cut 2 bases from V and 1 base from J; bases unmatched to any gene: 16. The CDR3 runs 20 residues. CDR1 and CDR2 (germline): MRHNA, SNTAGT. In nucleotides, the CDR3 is TGTGCCAGCAGTGACCCGAACAGGGGGCGAGGCGCCGAGCGCACAGATACGCAGTATTTT. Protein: CASSDPNRGRGAERTDTQYF.